This T cell receptor (beta chain) is from a study of blood T cells in healthy people across ages. Findings of the study overall: TCR beta diversity correlated strongly with naive T cell percentage.

Every sample yielded at least 7 million isolated PBMCs. RNA extraction gave at least 5 micrograms of total RNA per sample. V was trimmed by 3 bases and J by 6 bases, leaving 12 bases between them. Germline CDR1 reads SGHTA; CDR2 reads FQGNSA. CDR3 size: 13 residues. Comment on this clonotype: Its target is unknown.

Primed by a sample-barcoded 5' primer and a J-beta primer mix, a second PCR proceeded for 7 to 11 cycles. One entry per CDR3 protein, called by TCRdb with MiXCR from the 5' RACE reads. This sample has 650,000 to 800,000 distinct CDR3 sequences, with more than 40% found just once. The clonotype was recovered from a man aged 55 to 70 in good health. The chain links TRBV7-2 to TRBJ2-7; D is unresolved. The sample was blood. For the CDR3, the DNA is TGTGCCAGCAGCTTGGAGCCCGTGTTCGAGCAGTACTTC. Protein sequence: CASSLEPVFEQYF.